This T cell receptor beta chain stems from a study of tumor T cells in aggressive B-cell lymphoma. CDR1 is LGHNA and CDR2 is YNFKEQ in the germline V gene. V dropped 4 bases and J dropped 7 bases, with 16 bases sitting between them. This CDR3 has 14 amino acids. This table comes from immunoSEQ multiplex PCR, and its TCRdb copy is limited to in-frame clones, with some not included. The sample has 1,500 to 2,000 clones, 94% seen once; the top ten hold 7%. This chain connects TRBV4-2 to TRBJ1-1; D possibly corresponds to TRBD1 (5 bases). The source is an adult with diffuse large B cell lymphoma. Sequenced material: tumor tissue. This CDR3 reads CASSRPGVQGEAFF. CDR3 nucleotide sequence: TGTGCCAGCAGCCGCCCTGGGGTCCAGGGTGAAGCTTTCTTT.